This TCR beta chain was profiled in a study of shared T cell receptors in the human thymus (dated by TCRdb to about 2021). Study-level background: The study examined how self-reactive, shared T-cell receptor alpha chains are generated in the human thymus.

About this clone: Which antigen it targets is not known. It has no much larger one-base neighbor in the sample; base qualities were not kept.

The germline V gene (reference sequence) supplies CDR1 GTSNPN and CDR2 SVGIG. CDR3 length: 19 amino acids, cysteine to phenylalanine. Kept here is only the CDR3 DNA, which spans 57 bases and is read in frame from base 1. V sheds 2 bases and J sheds 1 base, leaving 21 bases between their ends. Library construction relied on the immunoSEQ multiplex PCR assay. TCRdb carries this immuneACCESS record with in-frame sequences only. Its versions omit some clonotypes, under half of them owing to an unresolved V gene in the studies checked, with the rest unexplained. Recorded for this sample are hundreds of thousands of clones; 80% to 90% of them occurred a single time. 0.0094% of the sample is taken by the ten largest. These data were also filed under a second study, of human thymus T cells. The second paper further reports: Immunologically healthy infants undergoing open corrective cardiac surgery for congenital heart defects in Finland were used as donors. Thymus tissue was collected as surgical resects that were removed during corrective cardiac surgery. V and J gene segment usage appeared biased in both thymic and peripheral blood repertoires. According to the related research, thymic TCR repertoires were highly overlapping among unrelated individuals. The study described the TCR alpha and beta repertoires in fewer than 10 infant thymus samples and a handful of matching peripheral blood samples. Donor ages ranged from roughly 7 to 250 days, and the cohort comprised six or seven male and a couple of female infants. Thymocytes were freed from the tissue by mechanical means and kept at -70 degrees C as pellets of about 9-33 million cells. A QIAsymphony instrument was used to extract genomic DNA from the frozen cell pellets. TCRB and TCRAD loci were amplified from a standardized quantity of quality-controlled genomic DNA using the immunoSEQ multiplex PCR assay. The amplicons covered the V(D)J region and were long enough to include the CDR3 and to identify the V and J genes. Amplicon sequencing was performed on an Illumina platform through the commercial immunoSEQ service. Primer bias and sequencing errors were corrected using previously described methods, and TCRAD and TCRB definitions followed the IMGT database. Analysis of the repertoires was done with immunoSEQ Analyzer 3.0 and VDJTools and included basic statistics, V/J segment usage, diversity estimates, rarefaction and pairwise overlap. Chao1, ChaoE, Efron-Thisted, Shannon and inverse Simpson indices were used to estimate diversity, which was also estimated on datasets down-sampled to the smallest sample. Repertoire overlap was assessed by strict matching of CDR3 nucleotide sequence, V gene and J gene, and clustering was done by Jaccard-based multidimensional scaling. Thymus samples yielded on average approximately 840,000 unique TCRB clonotypes, compared with 70,000 to 85,000 from blood samples.

Material for sequencing was thymocytes. The receptor comes from a boy under three years old with a congenital heart defect. Donor details come from another sample of the same person, matched by shared clones. The chain couples TRBV30 to TRBJ1-6, with TRBD1 tentatively as D gene (6 bases match). The nucleotides read TGTGCCTGGAGTAATCGGGACACTCTGACGAGTTCCTATAATTCACCCCTCCACTTT. This codes for CAWSNRDTLTSSYNSPLHF.